This T cell receptor (beta chain) was recovered during a study of blood T cell repertoires in COVID-19. Across the study: Sample material is recorded as cDNA or gDNA derived from T cells, B-cell-depleted T cells, or PBMCs.

In the source study's methods: Counts of nucleated cells, estimated from reference gene primer amplification, were obtained. Only in-frame clones appear in the TCRdb table, and some are missing; sequencing was by immunoSEQ multiplex PCR. Clone size and the V and J calls come from that table; the DNA yielded D and trimming. This table has under 30,000 clones, about 90% appearing once. This receptor was obtained from a human donor in a cohort sampled during active COVID-19. The sequenced sample consisted of peripheral blood.

Here the CDR3 DNA reads TGTGCCAGCAGCAGGGAGGCAGGCAATCAGCCCCAGCATTTT. The encoded protein is CASSREAGNQPQHF. The chain couples TRBV27 to TRBJ1-5; possibly TRBD1 for D (5 bases). Trimming cost V 6 bases and J 2 bases, with 11 bases left between them. This CDR3 is built from 14 residues. CDR1 and CDR2 (germline): MNHEY, SMNVEV (reference sequence).